The next 3 T cell receptor beta chains were all read from a single sample in a study of beta chain features in type 1 diabetes. No antigen has been identified for these receptors. Points from the study as a whole: TCRB CDR3s were moderately but significantly shorter in Type 1 diabetes patients in all four CD4+ subsets.

The sequenced template was cDNA made from the entire isolated RNA. The assay was immunoSEQ multiplex PCR, and TCRdb's table has in-frame clones only and misses some. The data show 600,000 to 750,000 clones, around 12% seen once. Source material: naive CD4+ T cells from blood. The receptors shown here come from a man in his thirties or forties with type 1 diabetes.

This clone was found a few times. The rearrangement joins TRBV20-1 to TRBJ2-7; unclear D gene. The CDR3 is made up of 11 amino acids. The germline V and J ends were trimmed by 3 bases and 3 bases, with 6 bases remaining between them. Germline loops: CDR1 DFQATT, CDR2 SNEGSKA (reference sequence). In DNA, the CDR3 is TGCAGTGCTAGGCCAGACTACGAGCAGTACTTC. Its protein is CSARPDYEQYF.

This clone was seen a few times. This chain connects TRBV5-6 to TRBJ2-1; 7 bases match TRBD1. The V segment lost 4 bases and the J segment 3 bases; nucleotides outside the gene matches: 7. The CDR3 is 15 residues long. Per the germline V gene, CDR1 is SGHDT and CDR2 is YYEEEE. The CDR3 bases are TGTGCCAGCAGCCTCGACAGGGCTATCTACAATGAGCAGTTCTTC. Translation: CASSLDRAIYNEQFF.

The sample holds a few counts of this clone. The V call is TRBV7-2, the J call TRBJ2-3, with a weak D call TRBD1 (6 bases). CDR3 length: 16 residues. V gave up 3 bases and J gave up 0 bases, with 13 bases separating them. Germline V CDR1 and CDR2: SGHTA, FQGNSA. The CDR3 reads CASSLNRVSSTDTQYF. The CDR3 DNA is TGTGCCAGCAGCTTGAACAGGGTTTCTAGCACAGATACGCAGTATTTT. The variable domain in full, completed from reference TRBV7-2 and TRBJ2-3, reads GAGVSQSPSNKVTEKGKDVELRCDPISGHTALYWYRQSLGQGLEFLIYFQGNSAPDKSGLPSDRFSAERTGGSVSTLTIQRTQQEDSAVYLCASSLNRVSSTDTQYFGPGTRLTVL.